These 22 T cell receptor beta chains were all obtained from the same sample, sequenced in a study of PD-L1 blockade in urothelial cancer (TCRdb year 2017). Library construction relied on the immunoSEQ multiplex PCR assay. This is the immuneACCESS table as TCRdb keeps it, with only in-frame sequences that have V and J called. A part of the clones is gone; compared with another copy, unresolved V genes explain less than half, and the rest is unexplained. The sample table contains about 52,000 clones; only one count was recorded for roughly 80% of them. The biggest ten clones account for 3% to 4.5% of the sample. Sequenced material: PBMCs, taken around atezolizumab (anti-PD-L1) treatment. The source is a man in his sixties or seventies with urothelial cancer.

The rearrangement uses TRBV18 and TRBJ1-6; D is unresolved. Germline lookup yields CDR1 KGHSH and CDR2 LQKENI. The V gene lost 6 bases and the J gene lost 8 bases, with 17 bases spanning the gap. The CDR3 has 15 amino acids. The CDR3 DNA follows: TGTGCCAGCTCGCCCTCCGGGATAACTTATTCACCCCTCCACTTT. This sequence encodes CASSPSGITYSPLHF.

The chain recombines TRBV4-3 with TRBJ2-2; no definite D call. Trimming removed 0 bases from V and 7 bases from J, with 6 bases in between. The CDR3 is 13 residues long. Germline CDR1 reads LGHNA; CDR2 reads YSLEER. In DNA form, the CDR3 reads TGCGCCAGCAGCCAAGATTACGGCGGGGAGCTGTTTTTT. Its translation is CASSQDYGGELFF.

This chain links TRBV10-3 with TRBJ2-7; 8 nucleotides align to TRBD2. The CDR3 contains 14 residues. Germline CDR1 reads ENHRY; CDR2 reads SYGVKD. V lost 6 bases and J lost 4; bases outside the gene matches: 8. CDR3 amino acids: CAIRASGGNYEQYF. The CDR3, as DNA: TGTGCCATCAGGGCCAGCGGGGGAAATTACGAGCAGTACTTC.

This chain connects TRBV18 to TRBJ2-7, with D tentatively TRBD2 (5 bases). V lost 2 bases, J lost 2 bases, and 13 bases lay in between. Germline assignment: CDR1 KGHSH and CDR2 LQKENI. The CDR3 is made up of 15 amino acids. The CDR3 bases are TGTGCCAGCTCACCATTAGCGAGACCAACCTACGAGCAGTACTTC. Its translation: CASSPLARPTYEQYF.

The CDR3 DNA reads TGTGCCAGCGGGAAGGGGGCAATTGAAGCTTTCTTT. Translating gives CASGKGAIEAFF. The chain couples TRBV7-2 to TRBJ1-1; 7 bases are shared with TRBD1. Germline CDR1 and CDR2: SGHTA and FQGNSA. This CDR3 is built from 12 residues. J lost 7 bases, V lost 8 bases, and 7 bases had no gene match.

The chain couples TRBV19 to TRBJ2-1; D might be TRBD1 (6 bases). The CDR3 is 11 residues long. Trimming took 6 bases from V and 9 from J, leaving 9 bases between them. In germline, CDR1 is LNHDA, CDR2 SQIVND (reference sequence). The CDR3 sequence is CASSRGIEQFF. CDR3 sequence (DNA): TGTGCCAGTAGCAGGGGAATTGAGCAGTTCTTC. The variable domain in full, with the rest retrieved from reference TRBV19 and TRBJ2-1, is DGGITQSPKYLFRKEGQNVTLSCEQNLNHDAMYWYRQDPGQGLRLIYYSQIVNDFQKGDIAEGYSVSREKKESFPLTVTSAQKNPTAFYLCASSRGIEQFFGPGTRLTVL.

V gene TRBV5-1 combines with J gene TRBJ1-1; possibly TRBD1 for D (6 bases). V lost 3 bases, J lost 1 base, and 10 bases lay in between. CDR3 size: 14 residues. Germline loops: CDR1 SGHRS, CDR2 YFSETQ. The CDR3 sequence: CASSSPQGNTEAFF. CDR3 nucleotides: TGCGCCAGCAGCTCCCCACAGGGGAACACTGAAGCTTTCTTT. Full variable domain (remainder filled in from reference TRBV5-1 and TRBJ1-1): KAGVTQTPRYLIKTRGQQVTLSCSPISGHRSVSWYQQTPGQGLQFLFEYFSETQRNKGNFPGRFSGRQFSNSRSEMNVSTLELGDSALYLCASSSPQGNTEAFFGQGTRLTVV.

The chain links TRBV19 to TRBJ2-1; 10 nucleotides agree with TRBD2. From germline, CDR1 is LNHDA and CDR2 SQIVND (reference sequence). CDR3 size: 18 residues. Unmatched junction bases numbered 18, after V lost 4 bases and J lost 9 bases. This CDR3 reads CASSTRPRGAGGPFEQFF. Written as DNA, the CDR3 is TGTGCCAGTAGTACTAGACCCCGGGGAGCGGGAGGGCCATTTGAGCAGTTCTTC. Based on the CDR3 plus reference TRBV19 and TRBJ2-1, the full variable domain is DGGITQSPKYLFRKEGQNVTLSCEQNLNHDAMYWYRQDPGQGLRLIYYSQIVNDFQKGDIAEGYSVSREKKESFPLTVTSAQKNPTAFYLCASSTRPRGAGGPFEQFFGPGTRLTVL.

A single count supports this clone. The rearrangement uses TRBV6-1 and TRBJ2-7; 12 bases fit TRBD2. The V segment lost 6 bases and the J segment 0 bases; nucleotides outside the gene matches: 3. The CDR3 extends over 15 amino acids. Germline V CDR1 and CDR2: MNHNS, SASEGT. CDR3 nucleotides: TGTGCCAGCAGGGCGGGACTAGCGGGCTCCTACGAGCAGTACTTC. It translates to CASRAGLAGSYEQYF.

This chain connects TRBV9 to TRBJ2-2; D is perhaps TRBD2 (5 bases). The CDR3 is made up of 13 amino acids. Trimming shortened V by 2 bases and J by 7 bases, and 9 bases separated the two germline ends. Germline V lookup: CDR1 SGDLS, CDR2 YYNGEE. The CDR3 loop is CASSVSGIGELFF. Here the CDR3 DNA reads TGTGCCAGCAGCGTGTCCGGGATCGGGGAGCTGTTTTTT.

This chain connects TRBV6-6 to TRBJ1-5; no reliable D call. Looked up from germline, CDR1 is MNHNY and CDR2 is SVGAGI (reference sequence). Trimming removed 0 bases from V and 8 bases from J, with 8 bases in between. The CDR3 covers 13 residues. The CDR3 nucleotides read TGTGCCAGCAGTTACTCCGACGGGGAGCCCCAGCATTTT. This gives the protein CASSYSDGEPQHF.

This clone was detected only a few times. The chain couples TRBV2 to TRBJ1-5, with 9 bases fitting TRBD1. CDR1 is SNHLY, CDR2 FYNNEI, per germline. There are 14 residues in the CDR3. Germline trimming cut 4 bases from V and 7 bases from J; bases unmatched to any gene: 5. CDR3: CASSAQGAGQPQHF. CDR3 DNA: TGTGCCAGCAGTGCACAGGGGGCGGGGCAGCCCCAGCATTTT. Full variable domain (rest looked up from reference TRBV2 and TRBJ1-5): EPEVTQTPSHQVTQMGQEVILRCVPISNHLYFYWYRQILGQKVEFLVSFYNNEISEKSEIFDDQFSVERPDGSNFTLKIRSTKLEDSAMYFCASSAQGAGQPQHFGDGTRLSIL.

V and J are TRBV28 and TRBJ2-5; 8 bases map to TRBD1. Germline CDR1 is MDHEN and CDR2 is SYDVKM. This CDR3 is built from 18 residues. J lost 4 bases, V lost 2 bases, and 15 bases had no gene match. For the CDR3, the DNA is TGTGCCAGCAGTTTAAGGAGCGGACAGGGATTAGGGGGAGAGACCCAGTACTTC. Amino acids: CASSLRSGQGLGGETQYF. The complete variable domain, with remaining parts taken from reference TRBV28 and TRBJ2-5, reads DVKVTQSSRYLVKRTGEKVFLECVQDMDHENMFWYRQDPGLGLRLIYFSYDVKMKEKGDIPEGYSVSREKKERFSLILESASTNQTSMYLCASSLRSGQGLGGETQYFGPGTRLLVL.

The chain couples TRBV7-3 to TRBJ1-2; D gene unclear. The CDR3 loop spans 15 amino acids. Germline CDR1 and CDR2: SGHTA and FQGTGA. Between the trimmed V and J ends, which lost 1 base and 0 bases, there was a span of 9 bases. The CDR3 nucleotides read TGTGCCAGCAGCTTAAATGGACTGCCTAACTATGGCTACACCTTC. It encodes CASSLNGLPNYGYTF. The entire variable domain, with the rest obtained from reference TRBV7-3 and TRBJ1-2, is as follows: GAGVSQTPSNKVTEKGKYVELRCDPISGHTALYWYRQSLGQGPEFLIYFQGTGAADDSGLPNDRFFAVRPEGSVSTLKIQRTERGDSAVYLCASSLNGLPNYGYTFGSGTRLTVV.

This clone turned up a few times. This chain connects TRBV20-1 to TRBJ1-4; 9 bases match TRBD1. This CDR3 has 11 residues. The germline gives CDR1 DFQATT, CDR2 SNEGSKA (reference sequence). V dropped 6 bases and J dropped 10; count of bases not matched to a gene: 3. In DNA, the CDR3 is TGCAGTGCCTCGGACAGGGGAAAACTGTTTTTT. Protein: CSASDRGKLFF.

The chain carries TRBV5-1 and TRBJ2-5, with a weak D call TRBD1 (6 bases). The germline gives CDR1 SGHRS, CDR2 YFSETQ. The CDR3 is 16 residues long. The ends were cut back, 0 bases at V and 1 base at J, with 13 bases in the middle. CDR3 nucleotides: TGCGCCAGCAGCTTGGAACCGGGACACGGCCAAGAGACCCAGTACTTC. The encoded protein is CASSLEPGHGQETQYF.

V gene TRBV7-3 combines with J gene TRBJ2-2; 7 positions match TRBD1. Looked up from germline, CDR1 is SGHTA and CDR2 is FQGTGA. V was pared by 6 bases and J by 0 bases, with 10 bases of the junction left unmatched. CDR3 size: 17 residues. The CDR3 reads CASSLRQGPSNTGELFF. As DNA, the CDR3 is TGTGCCAGCAGTCTTCGACAGGGACCCTCGAACACCGGGGAGCTGTTTTTT.

The genes are TRBV5-4 and TRBJ2-1; 9 bases align to TRBD2. Germline assignment: CDR1 SGHNT and CDR2 YYREEE (reference sequence). This CDR3 has 15 residues. V trimming: 3 bases; J trimming: 8 bases; junction bases outside the gene matches: 9. CDR3 amino acids: CASSSFAGGPYEQFF. CDR3 sequence (DNA): TGTGCCAGCAGCTCTTTCGCGGGGGGGCCTTATGAGCAGTTCTTC.

This clone was recorded only once. This rearrangement joins TRBV5-6 to TRBJ2-3, with D maybe TRBD1 (6 bases). This CDR3 spans 14 amino acids. Trimming took off 2 bases at V and 2 bases at J, with 9 bases between the two ends. The germline V gene encodes CDR1 SGHDT and CDR2 YYEEEE. The CDR3 DNA reads TGTGCCAGCAGCTTAGGGGGATTCACAGATACGCAGTATTTT. Protein: CASSLGGFTDTQYF.

The chain employs TRBV5-6 and TRBJ1-1, with D possibly matching TRBD1 (6 bases). The CDR3 totals 14 residues. V was cut by 2 bases and J by 1 base, with 9 bases left in between. Germline CDR1 SGHDT, CDR2 YYEEEE. CDR3: CASSFLGANTEAFF. The CDR3 region has the DNA TGTGCCAGCAGCTTTCTGGGGGCGAACACTGAAGCTTTCTTT.

The V and J genes are TRBV4-3 and TRBJ2-7; 7 positions match TRBD1. From germline, CDR1 is LGHNA and CDR2 YSLEER. The CDR3 sequence is 15 residues long. V lost 1 base and J lost 1; bases outside the gene matches: 4. The DNA of the CDR3 is TGCGCCAGCAGCCAAGGAAGGGGGCGGTCCTACGAGCAGTACTTC. Translating it yields CASSQGRGRSYEQYF.

With regard to this clone: Other DNA sequences from this sample encode an identical CDR3 as well. CDR3 sequence: CASSRLAGPYNEQFF. The CDR3 DNA is TGTGCCAGCAGCAGACTAGCGGGACCCTACAATGAGCAGTTCTTC. The rearrangement links TRBV7-3 to TRBJ2-1, with 11 bases fitting TRBD2. The CDR3 covers 15 residues. Germline-derived CDR1 and CDR2 are SGHTA and FQGTGA. Losses at the gene ends were 5 bases for V and 2 bases for J; bases not matched to a gene: 2.